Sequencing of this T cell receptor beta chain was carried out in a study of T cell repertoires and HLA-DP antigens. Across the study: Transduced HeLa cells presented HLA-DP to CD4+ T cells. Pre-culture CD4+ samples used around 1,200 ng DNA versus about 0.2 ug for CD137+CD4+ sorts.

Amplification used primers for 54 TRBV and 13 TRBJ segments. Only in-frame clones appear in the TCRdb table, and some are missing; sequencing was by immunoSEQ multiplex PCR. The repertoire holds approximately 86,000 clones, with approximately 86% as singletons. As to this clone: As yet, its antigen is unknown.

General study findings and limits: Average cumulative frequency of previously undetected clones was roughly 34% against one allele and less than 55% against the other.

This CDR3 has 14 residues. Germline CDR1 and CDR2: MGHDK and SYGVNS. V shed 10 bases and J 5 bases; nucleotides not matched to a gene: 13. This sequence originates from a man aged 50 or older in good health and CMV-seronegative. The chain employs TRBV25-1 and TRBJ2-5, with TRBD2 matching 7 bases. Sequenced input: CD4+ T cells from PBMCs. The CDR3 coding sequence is TGTGCCACCATGTGGTCCGGCGGGAGTGAGACCCAGTACTTC. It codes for CATMWSGGSETQYF.